This is a list of T cell receptor beta chains from one sample in a study of cytomegalovirus exposure and HLA in healthy donors. Repertoires were generated with immunoSEQ multiplex PCR, while TCRdb's copy carries only in-frame clones and drops some. This table has around 150,000 clones, roughly 80% appearing once. Sequenced: PBMCs. Source of these receptors: a man aged 50 to 60 in good health and CMV-seropositive. CDR3s leave out the opening cysteine and the closing phenylalanine or tryptophan. The order of the fields is V gene, CDR3 protein.

TRBV7-2 ASRSGVVTKNIQY
TRBV7-2 ASSLGGQGNEQF
TRBV20-1 SAHRGSGYT
TRBV12-5 ASGTGEGADTQY
TRBV9 ASSETDNSPLH
TRBV28 ASQGARTEAF
TRBV7-2 ASSPPPSRSLLPTDTQY
TRBV6-5 ASRTGGRNTGELF
TRBV7-2 ASSLDRGLNTEAF
TRBV9 ASRGGQTWVDEAF